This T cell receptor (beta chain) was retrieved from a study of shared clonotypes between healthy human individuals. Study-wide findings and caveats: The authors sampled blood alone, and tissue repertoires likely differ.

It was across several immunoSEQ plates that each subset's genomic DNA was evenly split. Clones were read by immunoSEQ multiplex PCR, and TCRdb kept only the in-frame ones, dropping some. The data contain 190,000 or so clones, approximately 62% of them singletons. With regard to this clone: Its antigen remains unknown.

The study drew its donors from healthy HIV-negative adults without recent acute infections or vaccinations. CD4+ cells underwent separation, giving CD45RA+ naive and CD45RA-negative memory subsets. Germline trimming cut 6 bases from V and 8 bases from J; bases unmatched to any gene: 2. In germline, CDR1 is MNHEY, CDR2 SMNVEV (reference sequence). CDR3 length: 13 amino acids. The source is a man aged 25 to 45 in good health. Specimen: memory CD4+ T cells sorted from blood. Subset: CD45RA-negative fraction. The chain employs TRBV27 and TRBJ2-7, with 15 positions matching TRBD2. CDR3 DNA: TGTGCCAGCAGCGGACTAGCGGGAGGGCAGCAGTACTTC. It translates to CASSGLAGGQQYF.